This T cell receptor beta chain derives from a study of blood T cell repertoires in COVID-19. For the study at large: Samples taken during acute and convalescent COVID-19 were collected in the United States, Italy and Spain. The analysed material was cDNA or gDNA that came from T cells, B-cell-depleted T cells, or PBMCs.

The CDR3 contains 15 residues. Germline V CDR1 and CDR2: SGHRS, YFSETQ. The ends lost 3 bases at V and 6 bases at J; junction bases unmatched: 12. As processed by the authors: Estimates of nucleated cell counts were drawn from the amplification of reference gene primers. Sequenced by immunoSEQ multiplex PCR; TCRdb stores in-frame clones only, minus some. The V and J calls and clone size come from that table; D and trimming were worked out from the DNA. The data contain more than 150,000 clones, around 80% of them singletons. The specimen was PBMCs or T cells enriched from blood (not recorded which). This chain connects TRBV5-1 to TRBJ2-7; 7 positions agree with TRBD1. The clonotype comes from a woman in her forties or fifties who had recovered from COVID-19. Written as DNA, the CDR3 is TGCGCCAGCAGCTGGGGGTCGGGACAGTCCGCCGAGCAGTACTTC. This translates into CASSWGSGQSAEQYF.